These 11 T cell receptor beta chains share one sample of origin, sequenced in a study of OX40 agonist ivuxolimab in advanced cancers. The method was immunoSEQ multiplex PCR; TCRdb's version includes in-frame clones alone and lacks a portion of them. The sample shows tens of thousands of clones, around 84% of them seen only once. Material: CD4+ or CD8+ T cells sorted from blood, obtained in a trial of the OX40 agonist ivuxolimab. Receptors originate from an adult with an advanced solid tumor such as melanoma, head and neck, liver or kidney cancer.

The rearrangement joins TRBV2 to TRBJ2-4, with a tentative D call TRBD2 (6 bases). The germline gives CDR1 SNHLY, CDR2 FYNNEI. The length of the CDR3 is 15 residues. The germline V and J ends were trimmed by 4 bases and 7 bases, with 17 bases remaining between them. The CDR3 loop is CASSGRFLLANIQYF. The CDR3 coding sequence is TGTGCCAGCAGTGGACGCTTCCTCCTAGCGAACATTCAGTACTTC.

The chain couples TRBV4-2 to TRBJ2-5; D may correspond to TRBD1 or TRBD2 (5 bases each). The CDR3 totals 15 residues. Looked up from germline, CDR1 is LGHNA and CDR2 is YNFKEQ. Trimming pared 4 bases from V and 4 bases from J, leaving 16 bases between. CDR3 bases: TGTGCCAGCAGCCTTTCGGACTGGGGCGGAGAGACCCAGTACTTC. Translation gives CASSLSDWGGETQYF.

CDR3 sequence: CASSQDRDRQQFF. DNA of the CDR3: TGCGCCAGCAGCCAAGATCGGGACAGGCAGCAGTTCTTC. The genes are TRBV4-3 and TRBJ2-1; 8 bases fit TRBD1. CDR1 and CDR2 (germline): LGHNA, YSLEER. CDR3 length equals 13 residues. V gave up 0 bases and J gave up 11 bases; unmatched junction bases: 3.

Details on this clone: Other DNA sequences in this specimen translate into the identical CDR3. The rearrangement links TRBV5-1 to TRBJ1-5; D gene uncertain. The CDR3 runs 13 residues. V lost 1 base, J lost 2 bases, and 4 bases lay in between. The germline V gene encodes CDR1 SGHRS and CDR2 YFSETQ. The DNA for the CDR3 is TGCGCCAGCAGCTTGCAGGGCAATCAGCCCCAGCATTTT. This codes for CASSLQGNQPQHF.

This clone was found a few times. This rearrangement joins TRBV10-2 to TRBJ2-7; possibly TRBD2 for D (7 bases). CDR3 length: 16 amino acids. Trimming left V 0 bases short and J 3 bases short, with 15 bases between. Germline V gene data show CDR1 as WSHSY and CDR2 as SAAADI. CDR3: CASSESRGTNFYEQYF. For the CDR3, the DNA is TGCGCCAGCAGTGAGTCAAGGGGGACTAACTTCTACGAGCAGTACTTC.

The chain joins TRBV27 to TRBJ2-3; tentatively, D is TRBD1 or TRBD2 (5 bases each). Per germline, CDR1 MNHEY and CDR2 SMNVEV (reference sequence). V was cut by 2 bases and J by 2 bases, with 8 bases left in between. CDR3 size: 14 residues. The DNA for the CDR3 is TGTGCCAGCAGTTTAGGGGGATACACAGATACGCAGTATTTT. It translates to CASSLGGYTDTQYF.

The genes are TRBV28 and TRBJ2-1; D is ambiguous. Trimming shortened V by 2 bases and J by 4 bases, and 6 bases separated the two germline ends. The CDR3 contains 13 residues. CDR1 is MDHEN, CDR2 SYDVKM, per germline. CDR3 DNA: TGTGCCAGCAGTTTAGTTGGTTACAATGAGCAGTTCTTC. It is translated as CASSLVGYNEQFF.

The chain recombines TRBV9 with TRBJ2-2; D remains unclear. This CDR3 has 15 residues. Germline values: CDR1 SGDLS, CDR2 YYNGEE. Trimming shortened V by 3 bases and J by 5 bases, and 14 bases separated the two germline ends. CDR3 sequence (DNA): TGTGCCAGCAGCGACCCGAGACATGGGACCGGGGAGCTGTTTTTT. Protein product: CASSDPRHGTGELFF.

Relative to its sample, this clone is medium-sized. V is TRBV6-5 and J is TRBJ1-6, with D unclear. The germline gives CDR1 MNHEY, CDR2 SVGAGI. The CDR3 has 14 residues. Trimming removed 6 bases from V and 10 bases from J, with 16 bases in between. For the CDR3, the DNA is TGTGCCAGCAGCGCGGCCGAGGGAGACTCACCCCTCCACTTT. Amino acids: CASSAAEGDSPLHF.

The V gene is TRBV6-5, the J gene TRBJ1-1; D remains ambiguous. Germline V gives CDR1 MNHEY, CDR2 SVGAGI. This CDR3 contains 14 residues. Trimming removed 6 bases at V and 3 bases at J, with 14 bases between. CDR3 loop: CASRTRTPHTEAFF. CDR3 sequence (DNA): TGTGCCAGCAGAACGAGGACCCCCCACACTGAAGCTTTCTTT.

This clone was seen a few times. This sequence joins TRBV28 and TRBJ1-6, with 9 bases matching TRBD1. Germline loops: CDR1 MDHEN, CDR2 SYDVKM. The CDR3 runs to 15 residues. J gave up 4 bases and V 8 bases, and 6 bases lay outside the gene matches. The CDR3 here is CASCGTGNYNSPLHF. For the CDR3, the DNA is TGTGCCAGCTGCGGGACAGGGAATTATAATTCACCCCTCCACTTT.